One sample yielded the 19 T cell receptor beta chains listed below, sequenced in a study of cytomegalovirus exposure and HLA in healthy donors. The PCR contained 60 Vbeta and 13 Jbeta primers. Some clones are missing from TCRdb's copy, which holds only in-frame ones; the method was immunoSEQ multiplex PCR. Of roughly 220,000 clones listed, roughly 84% are singletons. The sample taken for sequencing was PBMCs. The source is a middle-aged man in good health and CMV-seronegative.

This chain joins TRBV27 and TRBJ2-1; 7 bases align to TRBD2. The V gene's germline CDR1 is MNHEY and CDR2 SMNVEV (reference sequence). V was pared by 1 base and J by 0 bases, with 3 bases of the junction left unmatched. The CDR3 covers 16 residues. This CDR3 reads CASSLLGRGSYNEQFF. The DNA of the CDR3 is TGTGCCAGCAGTTTATTGGGGAGGGGCTCCTACAATGAGCAGTTCTTC.

A single count supports this clone. The chain employs TRBV27 and TRBJ2-2; 8 nucleotides agree with TRBD1. The J segment lost 6 bases and the V segment lost 6 bases, leaving 3 bases of the junction unmatched. The germline V gene has CDR1 MNHEY and CDR2 SMNVEV (reference sequence). This CDR3 spans 13 amino acids. In DNA form, the CDR3 reads TGTGCCAGCAGACAGGGGGGAGCCGGGGAGCTGTTTTTT. This translates into CASRQGGAGELFF.

V and J are TRBV5-4 and TRBJ2-5; a weak D match, TRBD2 (6 bases). From germline, CDR1 is SGHNT and CDR2 YYREEE (reference sequence). The CDR3 has 13 residues. V was shortened by 1 base and J by 4 bases, with 8 bases between the two germline ends. CDR3 region: CASSLTSTETQYF. The CDR3 DNA follows: TGTGCCAGCAGCTTGACTAGCACAGAGACCCAGTACTTC.

Concerning this clone itself: Germline and junction disagree at one end, which may indicate a read error. The rearrangement uses TRBV5-1 and TRBJ1-1, with D possibly TRBD1 on 6 matching bases. Germline lookup yields CDR1 SGHRS and CDR2 YFSETQ. The CDR3 covers 12 residues. The CDR3 region is CASSLTPGTYDF. CDR3 nucleotides: TGCGCCAGCAGCTTGACCCCCGGGACATACGACTTT.

The chain is built from TRBV27 and TRBJ1-2, with 8 bases aligning to TRBD1. From germline, CDR1 is MNHEY and CDR2 SMNVEV (reference sequence). This CDR3 is 17 amino acids long. V trimming: 4 bases; J trimming: 0 bases; junction bases outside the gene matches: 10. CDR3: CASSSRGRGSSNYGYTF. The CDR3 DNA reads TGTGCCAGCAGTTCCAGGGGGCGCGGTTCATCTAACTATGGCTACACCTTC.

V usage is TRBV7-3 and J usage is TRBJ2-6; 16 bases fit TRBD2. This CDR3 region has 21 residues. CDR1 is SGHTA, CDR2 FQGTGA, per germline. The V gene end was trimmed by 5 bases and the J gene end by 2 bases; junction bases not matched to a gene: 12. The CDR3 DNA is TGTGCCAGCAGCCCCACCCCTCCCGGGACTAGCGGGAGGGCTGGGGCCAACGTCCTGACTTTC. Translating it yields CASSPTPPGTSGRAGANVLTF.

The table lists this clone with a count of one. The chain recombines TRBV19 with TRBJ1-2, with D tentatively TRBD1 (6 bases). V was trimmed by 5 bases and J by 8 bases, leaving 18 bases between them. The CDR3 sequence is 14 residues long. The V gene's germline CDR1 is LNHDA and CDR2 SQIVND (reference sequence). The CDR3 protein is CASSEGHTWIGYTF. Here the CDR3 DNA reads TGTGCCAGTAGTGAGGGACATACCTGGATAGGCTACACCTTC. The complete variable domain, with remaining parts taken from reference TRBV19 and TRBJ1-2, reads DGGITQSPKYLFRKEGQNVTLSCEQNLNHDAMYWYRQDPGQGLRLIYYSQIVNDFQKGDIAEGYSVSREKKESFPLTVTSAQKNPTAFYLCASSEGHTWIGYTFGSGTRLTVV.

The gene calls are TRBV27 and TRBJ1-4; D is ambiguous. The length of the CDR3 is 15 residues. The V and J ends lost 6 bases and 7 bases respectively, with 18 bases between them. Per germline, CDR1 MNHEY and CDR2 SMNVEV (reference sequence). The chain's CDR3 is CASRRSRGSGEKLFF. The CDR3 coding sequence is TGTGCCAGCAGACGCTCACGGGGATCGGGTGAAAAACTGTTTTTT.

The chain uses TRBV6-1 and TRBJ2-7; D perhaps matches TRBD1 (6 bases). This CDR3 comprises 14 residues. With 8 bases removed from V and 5 bases from J, the gap between germline ends came to 19 bases. Germline V gene sequence: CDR1 MNHNS, CDR2 SASEGT. The CDR3: CASEGTGTFHEQYF. Here the CDR3 DNA reads TGTGCCAGCGAGGGTACCGGGACATTTCACGAGCAGTACTTC.

In DNA form, the CDR3 reads TGTGCCAGCAGCCCGGGACAGGGGAACACCTACGAGCAGTACTTC. It codes for CASSPGQGNTYEQYF. V usage is TRBV28 and J usage is TRBJ2-7, with 10 bases fitting TRBD1. CDR1 and CDR2 (germline): MDHEN, SYDVKM. With 6 bases clipped from V and 2 bases from J, the junction kept 7 bases outside the gene matches. The CDR3 is 15 amino acids.

This clone was detected once. The chain employs TRBV19 and TRBJ1-2, with a weak D call TRBD1 (6 bases). The germline V gene has CDR1 LNHDA and CDR2 SQIVND (reference sequence). V was pared by 0 bases and J by 4 bases, with 15 bases between. The CDR3 consists of 16 residues. The CDR3 DNA reads TGTGCCAGTAGTATAGAAGCGGGACAAGTCCTCTATGGCTACACCTTC. Amino acid sequence: CASSIEAGQVLYGYTF.

This chain links TRBV6-5 with TRBJ2-5, with TRBD2 as a possible D gene (6 bases). V gave up 7 bases and J gave up 7 bases, with 16 bases separating them. There are 13 residues in the CDR3. Germline CDR1 reads MNHEY; CDR2 reads SVGAGI. The CDR3 loop is CASKNGRVGTQYF. CDR3 coding DNA: TGTGCCAGCAAAAACGGGAGAGTGGGGACCCAGTACTTC.

The chain carries TRBV19 and TRBJ2-1; TRBD2 aligns across 12 bases. Per germline, CDR1 LNHDA and CDR2 SQIVND (reference sequence). CDR3 size: 14 residues. J was trimmed by 15 bases and V by 3 bases; bases with no gene match: 9. The CDR3, as DNA: TGTGCCAGTAGTATGTCTAGCGGGAGGGCGGGATCGTTCTTC. Amino acid sequence: CASSMSSGRAGSFF.

This sequence joins TRBV19 and TRBJ2-3, with 11 bases that match TRBD2. The junction had 5 bases not matched to a gene; V was cut back by 3 bases and J by 3 bases. The CDR3 runs to 16 residues. Germline V CDR1 and CDR2: LNHDA, SQIVND (reference sequence). The CDR3 region has the DNA TGTGCCAGTAGTATCCTAGCGGGAGGTAGGACAGATACGCAGTATTTT. Protein sequence: CASSILAGGRTDTQYF.

The CDR3 is CASSRGSNQPQHF. The CDR3 nucleotides read TGTGCCAGTAGTCGGGGTAGCAATCAGCCCCAGCATTTT. The chain uses TRBV19 and TRBJ1-5; unclear D gene. Germline V lookup: CDR1 LNHDA, CDR2 SQIVND (reference sequence). The CDR3 consists of 13 residues. The V end lost 5 bases, the J end lost 0 bases, and 5 bases lay between the germline ends.

The gene calls are TRBV19 and TRBJ1-2; 7 nucleotides agree with TRBD1. V was clipped by 6 bases and J by 4 bases; unmatched bases: 5. The CDR3 has 13 amino acids. Per the germline V gene, CDR1 is LNHDA and CDR2 is SQIVND (reference sequence). CDR3: CASRQGFGYGYTF. Here the CDR3 DNA reads TGTGCCAGTAGACAGGGGTTTGGCTATGGCTACACCTTC.

The J gene is TRBJ1-2, the V gene TRBV29-1, with TRBD1 matching over 7 bases. The CDR3 has 12 residues. From germline, CDR1 is SQVTM and CDR2 ANQGSEA. V lost 0 bases, J lost 8 bases, and 3 bases stayed unmatched. In DNA, the CDR3 is TGCAGCGTTGAAGATCAGGGGGAGGGCTACACCTTC. Its translation is CSVEDQGEGYTF.

J is TRBJ2-1 and V is TRBV10-2, with TRBD2 identical over 10 bases. Trimming cost V 7 bases and J 6 bases; bases outside gene matches: 3. The CDR3 runs 13 residues. In germline, CDR1 is WSHSY, CDR2 SAAADI. The CDR3 nucleotides are TGCGCCAGCAATCTAGCGGGAGCCAATGAGCAGTTCTTC. It translates to CASNLAGANEQFF.

The chain joins TRBV28 to TRBJ2-2; 8 nucleotides line up with TRBD2. The CDR3 runs to 15 residues. V shed 5 bases, J shed 5 bases, and the junction held 7 bases outside the gene matches. The germline V gene has CDR1 MDHEN and CDR2 SYDVKM. The CDR3 reads CASSRPGLGTGELFF. The CDR3 DNA sequence: TGTGCCAGCAGTCGACCGGGACTAGGAACCGGGGAGCTGTTTTTT.